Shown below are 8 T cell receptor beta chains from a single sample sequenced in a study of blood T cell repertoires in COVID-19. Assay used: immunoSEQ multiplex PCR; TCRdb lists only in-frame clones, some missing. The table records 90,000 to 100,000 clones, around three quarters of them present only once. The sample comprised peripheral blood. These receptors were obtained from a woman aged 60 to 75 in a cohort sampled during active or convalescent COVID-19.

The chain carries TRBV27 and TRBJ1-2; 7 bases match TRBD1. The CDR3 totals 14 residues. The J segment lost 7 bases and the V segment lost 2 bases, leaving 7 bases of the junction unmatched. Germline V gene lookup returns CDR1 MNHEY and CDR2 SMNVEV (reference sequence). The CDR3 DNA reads TGTGCCAGCAGTTTAACAGGGGCGGGTGGTGGCTACACCTTC. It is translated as CASSLTGAGGGYTF.

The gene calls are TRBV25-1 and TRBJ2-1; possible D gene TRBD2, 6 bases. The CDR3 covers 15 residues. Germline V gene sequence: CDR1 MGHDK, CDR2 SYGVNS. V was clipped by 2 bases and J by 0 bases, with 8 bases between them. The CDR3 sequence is CASSEGLRSYNEQFF. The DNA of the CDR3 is TGTGCCAGCAGTGAAGGACTACGCTCCTACAATGAGCAGTTCTTC.

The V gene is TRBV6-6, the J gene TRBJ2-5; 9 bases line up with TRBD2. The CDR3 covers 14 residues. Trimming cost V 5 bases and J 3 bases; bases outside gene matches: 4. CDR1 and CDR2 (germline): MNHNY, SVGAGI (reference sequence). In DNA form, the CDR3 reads TGTGCCAGCAGTAACGGACTAGCGAAAGAGACCCAGTACTTC. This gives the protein CASSNGLAKETQYF.

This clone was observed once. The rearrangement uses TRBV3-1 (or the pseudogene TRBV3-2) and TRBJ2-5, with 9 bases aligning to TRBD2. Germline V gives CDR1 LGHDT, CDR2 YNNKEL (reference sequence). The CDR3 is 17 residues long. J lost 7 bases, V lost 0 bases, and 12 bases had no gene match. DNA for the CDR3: TGTGCCAGCAGCCAAGACGAGGCTAGCGGGGAGGCGAGGACCCAGTACTTC. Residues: CASSQDEASGEARTQYF.

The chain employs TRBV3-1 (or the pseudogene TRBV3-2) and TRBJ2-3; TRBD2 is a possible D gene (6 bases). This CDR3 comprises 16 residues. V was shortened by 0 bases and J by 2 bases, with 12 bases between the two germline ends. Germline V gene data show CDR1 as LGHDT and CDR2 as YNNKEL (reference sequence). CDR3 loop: CASSQDGGLLTDTQYF. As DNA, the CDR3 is TGTGCCAGCAGCCAAGATGGGGGACTGCTCACAGATACGCAGTATTTT.

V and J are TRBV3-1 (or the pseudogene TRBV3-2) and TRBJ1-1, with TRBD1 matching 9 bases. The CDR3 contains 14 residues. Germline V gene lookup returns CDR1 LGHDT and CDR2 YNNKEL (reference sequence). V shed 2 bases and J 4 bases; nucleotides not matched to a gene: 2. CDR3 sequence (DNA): TGTGCCAGCAGCCAAAAGACAGGGGGCACTGAAGCTTTCTTT. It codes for CASSQKTGGTEAFF.

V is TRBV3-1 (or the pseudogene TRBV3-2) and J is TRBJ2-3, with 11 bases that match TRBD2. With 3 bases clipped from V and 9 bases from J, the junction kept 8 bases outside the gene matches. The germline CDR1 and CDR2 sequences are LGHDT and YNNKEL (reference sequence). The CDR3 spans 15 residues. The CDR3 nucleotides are TGTGCCAGCAGCCAGACTAGCGGGGTTAGGGGGACGCAGTATTTT. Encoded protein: CASSQTSGVRGTQYF.

The chain's CDR3 is CAWSVSSRGTDTQYF. In DNA, the CDR3 is TGTGCCTGGAGTGTATCTAGTCGAGGCACAGATACGCAGTATTTT. V and J are TRBV30 and TRBJ2-3; D unresolved. The CDR3 is 15 amino acids. Germline-derived CDR1 and CDR2 are GTSNPN and SVGIG (reference sequence). Trimming removed 0 bases from V and 1 base from J, with 11 bases in between.